The rows below give T cell receptor beta chains drawn from one sample of a study of shared clonotypes between healthy human individuals. TCRdb's copy holds only in-frame clones and misses some; the assay was immunoSEQ multiplex PCR. The table lists about 2.4 million clones, 90% to 95% of them singletons, with approximately 0.37% in the top ten. The sequenced sample consisted of naive CD4+ T cells from PBMCs. Receptors originate from a man aged 18 to 30 in good health. Some clones in this sample may be carry-over from other donors' samples. The CDR3 runs from the conserved cysteine through the conserved F or W. A D gene is named only where the DNA matches it firmly. The size entry is marked missing in some rows and otherwise reads once, few, many or a size class.

j_call: TRBJ1-5
v_call: TRBV10-3
d_call: NA
clone_size: NA
cdr3_nt: TGTGCCATCAGTGTGTTACCTTGGAATCAGCCCCAGCATTTT
cdr3_aa: CAISVLPWNQPQHF

j_call: TRBJ2-5
v_call: TRBV5-5
d_call: TRBD2
clone_size: NA
cdr3_nt: TGTGCCAGCAGCCGCCGGTGGCTAGCGGGAGGTTCGTACCAAGAGACCCAGTACTTC
cdr3_aa: CASSRRWLAGGSYQETQYF

j_call: TRBJ2-7
v_call: TRBV5-1
d_call: TRBD2
clone_size: NA
cdr3_nt: TGCGCCAGCAGCTTAGAGACTAGCGGACCCTACGAGCAGTACTTC
cdr3_aa: CASSLETSGPYEQYF

j_call: TRBJ2-5
v_call: TRBV7-2
d_call: NA
clone_size: NA
cdr3_nt: TGTGCCAGCAGCTTCAAACCGGCCACGAAACAGGGTGAGAACTTC
cdr3_aa: CASSFKPATKQGENF

j_call: TRBJ2-5
v_call: TRBV7-2
d_call: NA
clone_size: once
cdr3_nt: TGTGCCAGCAGCCTCGCGATTCAGCGGGAGACCCAGTACTTC
cdr3_aa: CASSLAIQRETQYF

j_call: TRBJ1-1
v_call: TRBV6-6
d_call: NA
clone_size: NA
cdr3_nt: TGTGCCAGCAGTTACTCTCTCGGGGCTTCGAACACTGAAGCTTTCTTT
cdr3_aa: CASSYSLGASNTEAFF

j_call: TRBJ2-1
v_call: TRBV28
d_call: NA
clone_size: NA
cdr3_nt: TGTGCCAGCTGTAAGTGGGGGGAAAGCTCCTACAATGAGCAGTTCTTC
cdr3_aa: CASCKWGESSYNEQFF

j_call: TRBJ2-7
v_call: TRBV21-1
d_call: NA
clone_size: NA
cdr3_nt: TGTGCCAGCAGCAAAGGAATTAGTAGTAGTCTGGCCCCCTACGAGCAGTACTTC
cdr3_aa: CASSKGISSSLAPYEQYF

j_call: TRBJ2-1
v_call: TRBV7-9
d_call: NA
clone_size: NA
cdr3_nt: TGTGCCAGCAGTCTTGGGCCCTACAATGAGCAGTTCTTC
cdr3_aa: CASSLGPYNEQFF

j_call: TRBJ2-1
v_call: TRBV5-1
d_call: NA
clone_size: NA
cdr3_nt: TGCGCCAGCAGCCCCGGGGCAGGGGCTGGGGATGAGCAGTTCTTC
cdr3_aa: CASSPGAGAGDEQFF